A single sample is the source of the 12 T cell receptor beta chains below, sequenced in a study of T cell changes during pregnancy in multiple sclerosis. Libraries were prepared by immunoSEQ multiplex PCR; TCRdb keeps only in-frame clonotypes and omits some of them. Among over 55,000 clones listed, 93% were seen once. This sample comprised peripheral blood, obtained after pregnancy. Source of these receptors: a female donor with multiple sclerosis, enrolled in a pregnancy study.

The V call is TRBV18, the J call TRBJ1-2, with D uncertain. The ends were cut back, 6 bases at V and 8 bases at J, with 13 bases in the middle. This CDR3 comprises 12 residues. Looked up from germline, CDR1 is KGHSH and CDR2 is LQKENI. CDR3 residues: CASSPGEGGYTF. CDR3 DNA sequence: TGTGCCAGCTCCCCCGGAGAAGGCGGCTACACCTTC.

The rearrangement uses TRBV27 and TRBJ2-2; the D gene is possibly TRBD2 (6 bases). The V end was cut by 8 bases, the J end by 5 bases, with 18 bases between. Germline V gene lookup returns CDR1 MNHEY and CDR2 SMNVEV (reference sequence). This CDR3 is built from 15 residues. The CDR3 nucleotides read TGTGCCAGCTCTTCTCGGGGGATATGGACCGGGGAGCTGTTTTTT. This encodes CASSSRGIWTGELFF.

As concerns this clone: Germline is not matched at one junction end, which may reflect a read error. V usage is TRBV7-2 and J usage is TRBJ2-3, with 9 bases fitting TRBD2. The CDR3 spans 15 residues. The germline V gene encodes CDR1 SGHTA and CDR2 FQGNSA. CDR3 coding DNA: TGTGCCAGCAGCTTAGCTAGCGGGAGCATAGATACGCAGTATTTT. As protein: CASSLASGSIDTQYF.

This CDR3 reads CASSIDPGLFNEQFF. CDR3 DNA sequence: TGTGCCAGTAGTATAGATCCAGGGCTATTCAATGAGCAGTTCTTC. This rearrangement joins TRBV19 to TRBJ2-1; tentative D call: TRBD1 (5 bases). The ends were cut back, 0 bases at V and 6 bases at J, with 12 bases in the middle. Germline lookup yields CDR1 LNHDA and CDR2 SQIVND (reference sequence). The CDR3 sequence is 15 residues long.

The gene calls are TRBV7-9 and TRBJ2-3; possibly TRBD1 for D (7 bases). The CDR3 spans 16 residues. Germline-derived CDR1 and CDR2 are SEHNR and FQNEAQ (reference sequence). With 8 bases removed from V and 2 bases from J, the gap between germline ends came to 20 bases. The CDR3: CASVHQGGEDTDTQYF. The DNA of the CDR3 is TGTGCCAGCGTACATCAGGGGGGAGAGGACACAGATACGCAGTATTTT.

This chain connects TRBV7-9 to TRBJ2-1; possibly TRBD2 for D (6 bases). Germline CDR1 is SEHNR and CDR2 is FQNEAQ (reference sequence). The CDR3 consists of 15 residues. Trimming pared 6 bases from V and 4 bases from J, leaving 16 bases between. CDR3 sequence: CASSLLPGLYNEQFF. The DNA of the CDR3 is TGTGCCAGCAGTTTGCTGCCGGGACTTTACAATGAGCAGTTCTTC.

CDR3: CASSPGLAGGVYEQYF. CDR3 DNA sequence: TGTGCCAGCAGTCCCGGACTAGCGGGAGGTGTCTACGAGCAGTACTTC. J is TRBJ2-7 and V is TRBV7-2; 14 bases are a match to TRBD2. Trimming took 6 bases from V and 3 from J; bases not matched to a gene: 7. The CDR3 extends over 16 amino acids. Germline V gives CDR1 SGHTA, CDR2 FQGNSA.

The rearrangement joins TRBV11-2 to TRBJ2-5; 8 bases are a match to TRBD1. J gave up 5 bases and V 4 bases, and 6 bases lay outside the gene matches. Germline assignment: CDR1 SGHAT and CDR2 FQNNGV. The CDR3 has 14 amino acids. CDR3 in amino acids: CASSSAGGWETQYF. The DNA of the CDR3 is TGTGCCAGCAGCTCAGCAGGGGGCTGGGAGACCCAGTACTTC.

The chain recombines TRBV28 with TRBJ2-7, with TRBD2 identical over 7 bases. The germline gives CDR1 MDHEN, CDR2 SYDVKM. V lost 6 bases and J lost 1; bases outside the gene matches: 0. The length of the CDR3 is 12 residues. The CDR3 DNA reads TGTGCCAGCAGCGGGGGGTCCTACGAGCAGTACTTC. Encoded protein: CASSGGSYEQYF.

J is TRBJ2-2 and V is TRBV11-2; D may be TRBD2 (6 bases). Germline V CDR1 and CDR2: SGHAT, FQNNGV. Trimming cost V 2 bases and J 5 bases, with 18 bases left between them. There are 17 residues in the CDR3. CDR3 DNA sequence: TGTGCCAGCAGCTTACTAAACCGGGACTTCAATACCGGGGAGCTGTTTTTT. Translated: CASSLLNRDFNTGELFF.

The chain carries TRBV27 and TRBJ1-1, with D unresolved. The germline gives CDR1 MNHEY, CDR2 SMNVEV (reference sequence). CDR3 length: 12 residues. V lost 6 bases, J lost 6 bases, and 11 bases lay in between. The CDR3 DNA reads TGTGCCAGCAGCCCCGCGGGAGCTGAAGCTTTCTTT. Its translation: CASSPAGAEAFF.

V gene TRBV15 combines with J gene TRBJ1-4; TRBD1 is a possible D gene (5 bases). Germline CDR1 is LNHNV and CDR2 is YYDKDF (reference sequence). There are 18 residues in the CDR3. V shed 0 bases and J shed 3 bases, with 17 bases lying between them. The CDR3 DNA follows: TGTGCCACCAGCAGAGATAGAGTTCAGCGGGGGGCTAATGAAAAACTGTTTTTT. Translation gives CATSRDRVQRGANEKLFF. The whole variable domain, remainder taken from reference TRBV15 and TRBJ1-4, is DAMVIQNPRYQVTQFGKPVTLSCSQTLNHNVMYWYQQKSSQAPKLLFHYYDKDFNNEADTPDNFQSRRPNTSFCFLDIRSPGLGDTAMYLCATSRDRVQRGANEKLFFGSGTQLSVL.